Listed here is a single T cell receptor beta chain. Sequenced by immunoSEQ multiplex PCR; TCRdb stores in-frame clones only, minus some. The sample records about 150,000 clones, about 90% being singletons. The CDR3 length is 13 residues. Germline V CDR1 and CDR2: MGHRA, YSYEKL. The V and J ends lost 3 bases and 5 bases, in that order; junction bases with no gene match: 3. This specimen comes from a study of blood T cell repertoires in COVID-19. The TCR originated in a human donor in a cohort sampled during active COVID-19. The material sequenced was peripheral blood. The genes are TRBV4-1 and TRBJ2-5; 7 nucleotides align to TRBD1. CDR3 coding DNA: TGCGCCAGCAGCCAGGGACAGTGGGAGACCCAGTACTTC. Amino acids: CASSQGQWETQYF.